This note documents a single T cell receptor beta chain sequence. What it binds is not known. Making the TCR beta cDNA relied on 5'RACE template switching with UMIs. TCRdb reprocessed the 5' RACE reads and reports one entry per CDR3 protein, with no DNA. This sample's table reports some 450,000 distinct CDR3 sequences. These data belong to a study of T cells expressing NK-cell markers. Whole-study context: The study sequenced eight donors, seven HCMV-seropositive and one seronegative. General observations from the study: Dominant NKG2C+ clonotype frequencies of about 1.0-8% of CD8+ T cells were measured in roughly 6 donors.

The V gene's germline CDR1 is SGHTA and CDR2 FQGNSA. This CDR3 is 15 amino acids long. V and J are TRBV7-2 and TRBJ1-2; no DNA is available, so the TRBD1 call from TCRdb remains unchecked. Sequencing was done on a sample of blood T cells: a sorted CD56 or NKG2C T cell subset, CD4+ or CD8+ T cells, or bulk PBMC T cells (not recorded which). The TCR originated in a woman between 18 and 75 years old in good health. This CDR3 reads CASSLAQGVSYGYTF.